The 29 T cell receptor beta chains below come from one sample, sequenced in a study of regulatory T cells in long-lasting Graves disease. Time point reported: persistent/refractory GD, antithyroid drugs over 5 years with positive TRAb. Preparation of the TCR library used RNA extracted from PBMCs. Arm-PCR of CDR3 regions and iRepertoire HTBI primers were used to build TCR beta libraries. MiXCR, applied by TCRdb to the multiplex PCR reads, yields one record per CDR3 protein. The data hold a few hundred thousand distinct CDR3 sequences, with roughly a quarter observed a single time. The sequencing used peripheral blood mononuclear cells (PBMCs), collected when the disease was refractory, from a patient treated with antithyroid drugs. The source of these receptors is a female donor with Graves disease.

This chain joins TRBV20-1 and TRBJ2-5; D is possibly TRBD1 (5 bases). The germline V and J ends were trimmed by 4 bases and 4 bases, with 13 bases remaining between them. The CDR3 length is 13 residues. Per the germline V gene, CDR1 is DFQATT and CDR2 is SNEGSKA (reference sequence). The CDR3 nucleotides are TGCAGTGCTATCCCCAGGGTTGGAGAGACCCAGTACTTC. Its translation is CSAIPRVGETQYF.

The chain carries TRBV11-3 and TRBJ2-2; D is ambiguous. The CDR3 is 14 residues long. Trimming removed 4 bases from V and 8 bases from J, with 14 bases in between. CDR1 and CDR2 from the germline V gene are SGHNT and YENEEA. In nucleotides, the CDR3 is TGTGCCAGCAGCTCGACCAGCCCCGGTGGGGAGCTGTTTTTT. It yields the protein CASSSTSPGGELFF.

Notes on this clonotype: A read error may account for a junction end that differs from germline. The genes are TRBV7-9 and TRBJ2-5; D is possibly TRBD1 or TRBD2 (5 bases each). CDR1 and CDR2 from the germline V gene are SEHNR and FQNEAQ (reference sequence). The CDR3 totals 16 residues. CDR3: CASSDLGAWDQGTQYF. CDR3 in DNA: TGTGCCAGCAGCGATCTGGGAGCATGGGACCAAGGGACCCAGTACTTC.

Worth noting for this clonotype: One junction end disagrees with the germline gene, perhaps due to a read error. This chain connects TRBV28 to TRBJ1-3; D is undetermined. The CDR3 spans 14 residues. Germline CDR1 is MDHEN and CDR2 is SYDVKM. CDR3 sequence (DNA): TGTGCCAGCAGTTTTAGGAGCTCTGGAAGCACCATATATTTT. Translated: CASSFRSSGSTIYF.

CDR3 DNA sequence: TGTGCCAGCAAGGGACAGGGGATCTACGAGCAGTACTTC. This translates into CASKGQGIYEQYF. The rearrangement links TRBV6-1 to TRBJ2-7; 10 bases agree with TRBD1. CDR3 length equals 13 residues. The V and J ends lost 7 bases and 3 bases, in that order; junction bases with no gene match: 3. Per the germline V gene, CDR1 is MNHNS and CDR2 is SASEGT.

The chain couples TRBV19 to TRBJ2-1, with 8 nucleotides matching TRBD2. The trim removed 1 base at V and 5 bases at J, leaving 7 bases unmatched. Germline lookup yields CDR1 LNHDA and CDR2 SQIVND (reference sequence). The CDR3 is made up of 16 amino acids. This CDR3 is CASSIVRGRSNNEQFF. CDR3 coding DNA: TGTGCCAGTAGTATAGTCCGCGGGAGGAGCAACAATGAGCAGTTCTTC. Together with reference TRBV19 and TRBJ2-1, the CDR3 gives the full variable domain: DGGITQSPKYLFRKEGQNVTLSCEQNLNHDAMYWYRQDPGQGLRLIYYSQIVNDFQKGDIAEGYSVSREKKESFPLTVTSAQKNPTAFYLCASSIVRGRSNNEQFFGPGTRLTVL.

This sequence joins TRBV28 and TRBJ1-4, with 12 bases fitting TRBD1. Germline lookup yields CDR1 MDHEN and CDR2 SYDVKM. Trimming took 8 bases from V and 5 from J; bases not matched to a gene: 3. The CDR3 is made up of 14 amino acids. The CDR3 coding sequence is TGTGCCAGCTACGGGACAGGGGGCAATGAAAAACTGTTTTTT. Its translation: CASYGTGGNEKLFF.

This clonotype has a count of ten or more. The chain combines TRBV7-8 with TRBJ2-5; unclear D gene. The germline V and J ends were trimmed by 0 bases and 1 base, with 6 bases remaining between them. The CDR3 is 14 residues long. Germline CDR1 and CDR2: SGHVS and FQNEAQ. The CDR3 here is CASSLAVAQETQYF. In DNA form, the CDR3 reads TGTGCCAGCAGCTTAGCGGTAGCCCAAGAGACCCAGTACTTC.

CDR3 nucleotide sequence: TGTGCCAGCAGCTTAGGGGGCGTTGGCACTGAGCAGTTCTTC. Its translation: CASSLGGVGTEQFF. J is TRBJ2-1 and V is TRBV11-2, with D maybe TRBD1 (5 bases). The CDR3 contains 14 residues. CDR1 SGHAT and CDR2 FQNNGV come from the germline V gene. V was shortened by 1 base and J by 9 bases, with 13 bases between the two germline ends.

The V call is TRBV7-9, the J call TRBJ1-5, with 9 positions matching TRBD1. Germline CDR1 and CDR2: SEHNR and FQNEAQ (reference sequence). The CDR3 runs to 15 residues. V gave up 4 bases and J gave up 4 bases; unmatched junction bases: 5. As DNA, the CDR3 is TGTGCCAGCAGCTCGGTCGGGACAGGGAATCAGCCCCAGCATTTT. Translating gives CASSSVGTGNQPQHF.

This chain joins TRBV7-2 and TRBJ2-5, with 8 bases that match TRBD2. The J segment lost 2 bases and the V segment lost 1 base, leaving 6 bases of the junction unmatched. Per germline, CDR1 SGHTA and CDR2 FQGNSA. This CDR3 contains 16 residues. CDR3 DNA sequence: TGTGCCAGCAGCTTAGATAGCGGGACGTCACAAGAGACCCAGTACTTC. This gives the protein CASSLDSGTSQETQYF.

This clonotype was counted many times. The chain has TRBV20-1 and TRBJ2-7; D is ambiguous. In germline, CDR1 is DFQATT, CDR2 SNEGSKA (reference sequence). This CDR3 is built from 13 residues. V gave up 1 base and J gave up 5 bases, with 12 bases separating them. CDR3 sequence (DNA): TGCAGTGCTAGAGGAGCCAGCGACCACGAGCAGTACTTC. This encodes CSARGASDHEQYF.

This chain uses TRBV6-1 with TRBJ2-2; D may be TRBD2 (5 bases). The CDR3 totals 13 residues. The V end was cut by 7 bases, the J end by 11 bases, with 17 bases between. CDR1 MNHNS and CDR2 SASEGT come from the germline V gene. The CDR3 DNA is TGTGCCAGCACCGCTTTTTCAGGAGGAGAGCTGTTTTTT. This translates into CASTAFSGGELFF.

The chain employs TRBV5-1 and TRBJ2-5; D uncertain. Germline loops: CDR1 SGHRS, CDR2 YFSETQ. This CDR3 spans 11 amino acids. V lost 6 bases, J lost 4 bases, and 7 bases lay in between. For the CDR3, the DNA is TGCGCCAGCATGAACGTAGAGACCCAGTACTTC. As protein: CASMNVETQYF.

This clonotype was counted many times. The chain joins TRBV28 to TRBJ1-2, with D possibly matching TRBD1 (6 bases). CDR1 is MDHEN, CDR2 SYDVKM, per germline. The CDR3 sequence is 14 residues long. V was cut by 3 bases and J by 4 bases, with 12 bases left in between. The CDR3: CASSFGGLSYGYTF. The CDR3 bases are TGTGCCAGCAGTTTCGGGGGGCTTAGCTATGGCTACACCTTC.

This clonotype was seen more than once but under ten times. The J gene is TRBJ1-1, the V gene TRBV2; 11 nucleotides align to TRBD1. V gave up 7 bases and J gave up 4 bases; unmatched junction bases: 8. Looked up from germline, CDR1 is SNHLY and CDR2 is FYNNEI. The CDR3 spans 15 residues. The CDR3 DNA reads as TGTGCCAGCAAACTATCCGGGACAGGGGGCACTGAAGCTTTCTTT. This sequence encodes CASKLSGTGGTEAFF.

The chain uses TRBV19 and TRBJ1-5, with a possible D match to TRBD1 (6 bases). Trimming left V 4 bases short and J 7 bases short, with 20 bases between. Per the germline V gene, CDR1 is LNHDA and CDR2 is SQIVND (reference sequence). The CDR3 has 16 residues. DNA for the CDR3: TGTGCCAGTAGTACTCACCTAGGGACATTAGGACAGCCCCAGCATTTT. It translates to CASSTHLGTLGQPQHF.

For this clonotype: This may arise from a read error, as a much more abundant clone is one base away. The CDR3 end shows no conserved phenylalanine or tryptophan, and so a read error is likely. The rearrangement uses TRBV6-2 or TRBV6-3 and TRBJ2-2, with TRBD2 matching over 9 bases. The CDR3 is made up of 15 amino acids. The germline V gene has CDR1 MNHEY and CDR2 SVGEGT. Trimming took 6 bases from V and 5 from J; bases not matched to a gene: 7. The CDR3 reads CASRGSGSGTGELFL. In DNA, the CDR3 is TGTGCCAGCAGGGGTAGCGGGAGCGGGACCGGGGAGCTGTTTCTT.

This clonotype was counted between two and nine times. The CDR3 reads CASRRGQQTQYF. The CDR3 DNA reads TGTGCCAGCAGGAGGGGGCAGCAGACCCAGTACTTC. V and J are TRBV12-3 or TRBV12-4 and TRBJ2-5, with 7 bases that match TRBD1. Losses at the gene ends were 6 bases for V and 6 bases for J; bases not matched to a gene: 4. This CDR3 has 12 amino acids.

This clonotype was detected many times. The J gene is TRBJ1-2, the V gene TRBV24-1, with a tentative D call TRBD1 (5 bases). Germline CDR1 KGHDR, CDR2 SFDVKD. This CDR3 region has 15 residues. The ends were cut back, 4 bases at V and 4 bases at J, with 15 bases in the middle. The CDR3 nucleotides are TGTGCCACCAGTGACCCGAGTTTACAGGTCTATGGCTACACCTTC. This translates into CATSDPSLQVYGYTF.

This clonotype was recorded at least ten times. The chain joins TRBV2 to TRBJ1-1; D gene uncertain. The V gene lost 6 bases and the J gene lost 2 bases, with 22 bases spanning the gap. This CDR3 is built from 17 residues. The germline gives CDR1 SNHLY, CDR2 FYNNEI. The CDR3 DNA sequence: TGTGCCAGCAGGTGGACTGCTGAACCGGGTCCAAACACTGAAGCTTTCTTT. Translated: CASRWTAEPGPNTEAFF.

A single count supports this clonotype. V is TRBV7-9 and J is TRBJ2-3, with D uncertain. Germline CDR1 is SEHNR and CDR2 is FQNEAQ (reference sequence). The CDR3 sequence is 15 residues long. V lost 1 base and J 1 base, leaving 9 bases between the germline ends. The CDR3 bases are TGTGCCAGCAGCTTAGATGTCGGACGCACAGATACGCAGTATTTT. Its translation: CASSLDVGRTDTQYF.

The chain joins TRBV5-4 to TRBJ2-6, with 9 bases that match TRBD2. Germline CDR1 reads SGHNT; CDR2 reads YYREEE (reference sequence). Trimming took 9 bases from V and 4 from J; bases not matched to a gene: 11. The CDR3 runs 16 residues. This CDR3 is CATRAGGLTGANVLTF. The CDR3 bases are TGTGCCACCCGTGCGGGAGGGCTTACCGGGGCCAACGTCCTGACTTTC.

A few counts support this clonotype. The chain recombines TRBV25-1 with TRBJ2-5; the D gene is possibly TRBD2 (7 bases). The ends were cut back, 5 bases at V and 3 bases at J, with 16 bases in the middle. Per the germline V gene, CDR1 is MGHDK and CDR2 is SYGVNS. CDR3 length: 15 residues. CDR3 in DNA: TGTGCCAGCAGTTATGTGGGGGGGCTGGAAGAGACCCAGTACTTC. This sequence encodes CASSYVGGLEETQYF.

This clonotype was picked up a small number of times. The rearrangement uses TRBV27 and TRBJ2-7; D uncertain. Looked up from germline, CDR1 is MNHEY and CDR2 is SMNVEV (reference sequence). Trimming took 4 bases from V and 3 from J, leaving 16 bases between them. CDR3 length: 15 amino acids. CDR3 DNA: TGTGCCAGCAGTTCCCCGTTGCGACGGATCTACGAGCAGTACTTC. Protein product: CASSSPLRRIYEQYF.

The J gene is TRBJ2-7, the V gene TRBV3-1; tentative D call: TRBD2 (6 bases). V lost 2 bases and J lost 7, with 18 bases in between. This CDR3 is built from 15 residues. The germline V gene has CDR1 LGHDT and CDR2 YNNKEL (reference sequence). CDR3 coding DNA: TGTGCCAGCAGCCAAAGAGGGACTCTTCTAGGGGAGCAGTACTTC. Its translation: CASSQRGTLLGEQYF.

This clonotype has ten or more counts. Written as DNA, the CDR3 is TGTGCCAGCAGAGGACAGGGCCCCTTCTATGGCTACACCTTC. Protein sequence: CASRGQGPFYGYTF. The chain couples TRBV6-1 to TRBJ1-2, with 8 bases lining up with TRBD1. CDR3 length: 14 amino acids. From germline, CDR1 is MNHNS and CDR2 SASEGT. The trim removed 6 bases at V and 4 bases at J, leaving 7 bases unmatched.

This clonotype was observed many times. The chain carries TRBV5-1 and TRBJ2-7; 7 positions match TRBD2. Unmatched junction bases numbered 16, after V lost 4 bases and J lost 6 bases. The CDR3 loop spans 16 amino acids. Germline CDR1 reads SGHRS; CDR2 reads YFSETQ. The CDR3: CASSATKAGTGSEQYF. In DNA, the CDR3 is TGCGCCAGCAGCGCGACTAAAGCGGGAACTGGATCCGAGCAGTACTTC.

This chain's CDR3 is CASSWGQSSNEQFF. The CDR3 nucleotides read TGCGCCAGCAGCTGGGGGCAGTCTTCCAATGAGCAGTTCTTC. The chain joins TRBV5-1 to TRBJ2-1; D may be TRBD1 (6 bases). Germline loops: CDR1 SGHRS, CDR2 YFSETQ. This CDR3 is built from 14 residues. Between the trimmed V and J ends, which lost 3 bases and 6 bases, there was a span of 13 bases.